The clone carrying this T cell receptor beta chain has a handful of counts. Its antigen is still unknown. Distinct nucleotide sequences in the sample also encode this CDR3. The data derive from a study of CD8+ T cells in alopecia areata. The V gene's germline CDR1 is SGHRS and CDR2 YFSETQ. The CDR3 contains 14 residues. V gave up 0 bases and J gave up 2 bases, with 8 bases separating them. Sequencing used cDNA as its template, made by extracting RNA and reverse transcribing it. Repertoires were generated with immunoSEQ multiplex PCR, while TCRdb's copy carries only in-frame clones and drops some. The sample consists of about 200,000 clones, over 60% of them appearing once. The study, taken as a whole, reports: Sequenced scalp T cells also include alphabeta T cells resident in normal skin.

As for treatment: oral pan-JAK inhibitor, 5-10 mg twice daily. Alopecia areata patients had lesional scalp punch biopsies and peripheral blood taken from them. This TCR was sampled from a human donor with alopecia areata. The chain joins TRBV5-1 to TRBJ2-5; possibly TRBD1 for D (5 bases). The sequencing used CD4+ T cells sorted from blood, collected at week 4, from a patient treated with tofacitinib. The CDR3 sequence is CASSLEAGQETQYF. For the CDR3, the DNA is TGCGCCAGCAGCTTGGAAGCAGGGCAAGAGACCCAGTACTTC.